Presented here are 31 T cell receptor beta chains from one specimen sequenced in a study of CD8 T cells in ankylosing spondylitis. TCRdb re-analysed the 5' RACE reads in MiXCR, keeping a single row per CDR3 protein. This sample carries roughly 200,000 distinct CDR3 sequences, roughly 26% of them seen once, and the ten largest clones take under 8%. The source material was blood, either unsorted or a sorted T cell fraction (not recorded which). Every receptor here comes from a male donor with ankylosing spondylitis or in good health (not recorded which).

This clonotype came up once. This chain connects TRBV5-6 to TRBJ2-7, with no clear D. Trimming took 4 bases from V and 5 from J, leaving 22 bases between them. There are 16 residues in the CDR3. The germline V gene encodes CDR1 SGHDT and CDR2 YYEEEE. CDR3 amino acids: CASSVLVRTDFDEQYF. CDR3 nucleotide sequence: TGTGCCAGCAGCGTTTTAGTGAGGACGGATTTCGACGAGCAGTACTTC.

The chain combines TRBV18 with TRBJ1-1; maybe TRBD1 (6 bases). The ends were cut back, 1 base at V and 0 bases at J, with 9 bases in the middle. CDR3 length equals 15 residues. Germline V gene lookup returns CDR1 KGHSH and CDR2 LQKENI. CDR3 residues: CASSPQQGLNTEAFF. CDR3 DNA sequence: TGTGCCAGCTCACCACAGCAGGGGCTGAACACTGAAGCTTTCTTT.

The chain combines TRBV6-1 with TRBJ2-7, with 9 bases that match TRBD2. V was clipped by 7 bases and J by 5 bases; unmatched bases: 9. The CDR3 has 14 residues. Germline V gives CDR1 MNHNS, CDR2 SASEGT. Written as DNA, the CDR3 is TGTGCCAGCATCGCGACTAGCGGACGGCACGAGCAGTACTTC. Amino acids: CASIATSGRHEQYF.

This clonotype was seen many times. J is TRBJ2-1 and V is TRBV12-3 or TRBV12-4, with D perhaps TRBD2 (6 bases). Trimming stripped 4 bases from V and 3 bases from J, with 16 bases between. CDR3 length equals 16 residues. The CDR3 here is CASSSLAASNYNEQFF. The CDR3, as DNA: TGTGCCAGCAGTTCATTAGCGGCCTCGAACTACAATGAGCAGTTCTTC.

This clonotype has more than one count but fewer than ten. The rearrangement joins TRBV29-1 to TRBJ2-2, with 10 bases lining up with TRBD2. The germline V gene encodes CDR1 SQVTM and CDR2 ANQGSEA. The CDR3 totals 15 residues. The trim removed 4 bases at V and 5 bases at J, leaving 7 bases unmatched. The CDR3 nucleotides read TGCAGCGTTGGCCCTAGCGGGAGTTTGACCGGGGAGCTGTTTTTT. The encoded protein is CSVGPSGSLTGELFF.

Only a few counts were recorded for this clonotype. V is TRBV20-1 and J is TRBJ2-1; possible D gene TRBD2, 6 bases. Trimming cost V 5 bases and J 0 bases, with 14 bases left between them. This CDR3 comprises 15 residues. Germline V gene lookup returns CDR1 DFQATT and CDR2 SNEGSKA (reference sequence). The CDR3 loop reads CSAGQAGRSYNEQFF. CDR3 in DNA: TGCAGTGCTGGGCAGGCGGGACGCTCCTACAATGAGCAGTTCTTC.

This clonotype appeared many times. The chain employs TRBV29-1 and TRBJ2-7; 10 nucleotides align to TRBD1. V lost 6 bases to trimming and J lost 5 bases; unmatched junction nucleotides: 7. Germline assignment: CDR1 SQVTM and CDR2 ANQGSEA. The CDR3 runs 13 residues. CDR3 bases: TGCAGCGTGGGGGACAGGGGTTGGAACGAGCAGTACTTC. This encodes CSVGDRGWNEQYF.

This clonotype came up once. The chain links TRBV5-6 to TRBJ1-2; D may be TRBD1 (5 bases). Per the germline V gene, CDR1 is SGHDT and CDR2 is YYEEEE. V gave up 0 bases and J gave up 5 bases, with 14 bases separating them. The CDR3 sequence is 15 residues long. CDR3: CASSLGGSPWYGYTF. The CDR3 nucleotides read TGTGCCAGCAGCTTGGGGGGGTCTCCCTGGTATGGCTACACCTTC.

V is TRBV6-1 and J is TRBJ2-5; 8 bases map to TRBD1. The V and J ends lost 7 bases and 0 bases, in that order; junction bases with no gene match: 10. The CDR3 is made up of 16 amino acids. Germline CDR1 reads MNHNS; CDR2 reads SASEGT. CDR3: CASKHLTGEYQETQYF. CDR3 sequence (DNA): TGTGCCAGCAAGCATTTGACAGGGGAATACCAAGAGACCCAGTACTTC.

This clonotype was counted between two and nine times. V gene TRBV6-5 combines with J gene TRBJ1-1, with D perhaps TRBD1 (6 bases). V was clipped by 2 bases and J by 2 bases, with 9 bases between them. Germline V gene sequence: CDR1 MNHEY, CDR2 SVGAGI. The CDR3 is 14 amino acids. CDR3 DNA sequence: TGTGCCAGCAGTTACGGCAGGGGAAACACTGAAGCTTTCTTT. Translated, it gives CASSYGRGNTEAFF.

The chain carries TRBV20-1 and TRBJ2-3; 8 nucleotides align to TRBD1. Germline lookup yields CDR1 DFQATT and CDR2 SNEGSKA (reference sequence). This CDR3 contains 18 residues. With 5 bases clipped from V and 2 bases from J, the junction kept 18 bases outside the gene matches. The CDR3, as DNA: TGCAGTGCTCCAACCTCATATGCAGACAGGGGACTCACAGATACGCAGTATTTT. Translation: CSAPTSYADRGLTDTQYF.

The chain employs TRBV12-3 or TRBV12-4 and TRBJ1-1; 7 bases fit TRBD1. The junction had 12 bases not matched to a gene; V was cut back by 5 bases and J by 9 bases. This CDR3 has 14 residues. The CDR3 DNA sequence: TGTGCCAGCAGTAGAAGTTCTCAGGGGGACAAAGCTTTCTTT. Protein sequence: CASSRSSQGDKAFF.

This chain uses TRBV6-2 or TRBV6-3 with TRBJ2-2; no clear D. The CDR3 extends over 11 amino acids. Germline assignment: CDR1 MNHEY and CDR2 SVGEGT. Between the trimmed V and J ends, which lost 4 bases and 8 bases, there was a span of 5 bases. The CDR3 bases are TGTGCCAGCAGTTGGGTAGGGGAGCTGTTTTTT. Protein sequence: CASSWVGELFF.

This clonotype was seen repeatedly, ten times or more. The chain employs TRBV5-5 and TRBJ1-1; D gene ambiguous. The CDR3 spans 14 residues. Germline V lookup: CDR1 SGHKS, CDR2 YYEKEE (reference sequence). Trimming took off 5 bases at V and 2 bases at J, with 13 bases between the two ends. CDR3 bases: TGTGCCAGCAGTTTCACGGGCGGAAACACTGAAGCTTTCTTT. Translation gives CASSFTGGNTEAFF.

CDR3 DNA: TGTGCCAGCAGGGCGGGTTCGGGCCAAGAGACCCAGTACTTC. Translating it yields CASRAGSGQETQYF. V usage is TRBV12-3 or TRBV12-4 and J usage is TRBJ2-5; tentatively, D is TRBD2 (5 bases). With 6 bases removed from V and 1 base from J, the gap between germline ends came to 12 bases. The CDR3 is made up of 14 amino acids.

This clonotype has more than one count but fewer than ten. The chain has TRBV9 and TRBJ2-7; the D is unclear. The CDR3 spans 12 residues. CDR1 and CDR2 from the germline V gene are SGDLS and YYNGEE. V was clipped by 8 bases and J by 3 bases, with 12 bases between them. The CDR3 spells CASGPVVYEQYF. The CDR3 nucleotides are TGTGCCAGTGGCCCCGTGGTCTACGAGCAGTACTTC.

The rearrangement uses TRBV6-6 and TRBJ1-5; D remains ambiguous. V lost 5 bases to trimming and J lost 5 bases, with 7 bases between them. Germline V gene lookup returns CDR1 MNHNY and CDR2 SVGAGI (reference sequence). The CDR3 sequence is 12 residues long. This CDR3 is CASSQWDQPQHF. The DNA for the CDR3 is TGTGCCAGCAGTCAATGGGATCAGCCCCAGCATTTT.

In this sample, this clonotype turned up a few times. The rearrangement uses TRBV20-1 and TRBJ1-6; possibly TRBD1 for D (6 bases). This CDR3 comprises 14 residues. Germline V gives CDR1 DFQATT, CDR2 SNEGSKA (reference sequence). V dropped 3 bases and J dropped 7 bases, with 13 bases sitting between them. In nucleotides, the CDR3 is TGCAGTGCTAGTACAGGGCTGGCGAATTCACCCCTCCACTTT. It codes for CSASTGLANSPLHF.

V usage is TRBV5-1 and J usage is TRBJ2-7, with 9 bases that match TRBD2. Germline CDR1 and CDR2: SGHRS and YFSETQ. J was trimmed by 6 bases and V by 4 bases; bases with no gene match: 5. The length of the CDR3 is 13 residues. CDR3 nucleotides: TGCGCCAGCAGCGCGGGGGGGGGCTCCGAGCAGTACTTC. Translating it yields CASSAGGGSEQYF.

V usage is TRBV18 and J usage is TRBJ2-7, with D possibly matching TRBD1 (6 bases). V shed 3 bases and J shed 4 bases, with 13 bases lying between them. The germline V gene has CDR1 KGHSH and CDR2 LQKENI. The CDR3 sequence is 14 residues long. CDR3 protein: CASSPGRGSYEQYF. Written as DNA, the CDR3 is TGTGCCAGCTCACCTGGCAGGGGCTCATACGAGCAGTACTTC. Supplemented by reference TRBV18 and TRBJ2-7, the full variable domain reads NAGVMQNPRHLVRRRGQEARLRCSPMKGHSHVYWYRQLPEEGLKFMVYLQKENIIDESGMPKERFSAEFPKEGPSILRIQQVVRGDSAAYFCASSPGRGSYEQYFGPGTRLTVT.

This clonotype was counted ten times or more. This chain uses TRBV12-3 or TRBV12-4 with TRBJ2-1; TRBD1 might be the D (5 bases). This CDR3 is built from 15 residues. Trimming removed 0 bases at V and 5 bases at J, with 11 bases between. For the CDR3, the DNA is TGTGCCAGCAGTTTAGCTTTTGGCAGGGACAATGAGCAGTTCTTC. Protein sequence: CASSLAFGRDNEQFF.

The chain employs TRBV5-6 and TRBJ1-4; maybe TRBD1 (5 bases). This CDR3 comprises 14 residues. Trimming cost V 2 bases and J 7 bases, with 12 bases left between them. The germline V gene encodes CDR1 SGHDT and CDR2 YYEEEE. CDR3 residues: CASSLSGLGEKLFF. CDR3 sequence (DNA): TGTGCCAGCAGCTTATCAGGGTTGGGTGAAAAACTGTTTTTT.

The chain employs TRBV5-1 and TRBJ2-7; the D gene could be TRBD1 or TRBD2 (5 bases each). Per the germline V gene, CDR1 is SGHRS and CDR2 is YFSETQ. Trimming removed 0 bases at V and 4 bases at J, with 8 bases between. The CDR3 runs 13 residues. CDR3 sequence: CASSLVGVYEQYF. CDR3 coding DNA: TGCGCCAGCAGCTTGGTGGGGGTGTACGAGCAGTACTTC.

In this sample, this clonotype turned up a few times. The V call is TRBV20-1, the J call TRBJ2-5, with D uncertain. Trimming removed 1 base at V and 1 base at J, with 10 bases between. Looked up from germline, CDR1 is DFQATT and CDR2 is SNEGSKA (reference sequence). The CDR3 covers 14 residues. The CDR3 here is CSARGYLTQETQYF. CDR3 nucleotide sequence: TGCAGTGCTAGAGGCTACTTGACCCAAGAGACCCAGTACTTC.

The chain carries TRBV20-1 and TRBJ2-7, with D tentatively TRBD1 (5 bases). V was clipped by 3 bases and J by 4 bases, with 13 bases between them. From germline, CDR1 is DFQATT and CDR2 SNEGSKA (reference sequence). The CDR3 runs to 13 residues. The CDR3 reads CSARKAGWYEQYF. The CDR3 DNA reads TGCAGTGCTAGGAAGGCAGGGTGGTACGAGCAGTACTTC.

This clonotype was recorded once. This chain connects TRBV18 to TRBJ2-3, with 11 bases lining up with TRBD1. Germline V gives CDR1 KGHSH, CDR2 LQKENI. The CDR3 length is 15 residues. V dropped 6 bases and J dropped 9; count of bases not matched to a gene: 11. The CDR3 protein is CASSRDRGNTDTQYF. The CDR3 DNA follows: TGTGCCAGCTCCCGGGACAGGGGGAATACGGACACGCAGTATTTT.

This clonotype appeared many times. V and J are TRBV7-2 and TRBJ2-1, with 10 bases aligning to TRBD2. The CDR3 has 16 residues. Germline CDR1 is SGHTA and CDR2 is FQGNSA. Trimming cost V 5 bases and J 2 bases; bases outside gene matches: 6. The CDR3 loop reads CASSRLAGPTYNEQFF. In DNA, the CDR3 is TGTGCCAGCAGCAGACTAGCGGGCCCTACCTACAATGAGCAGTTCTTC.

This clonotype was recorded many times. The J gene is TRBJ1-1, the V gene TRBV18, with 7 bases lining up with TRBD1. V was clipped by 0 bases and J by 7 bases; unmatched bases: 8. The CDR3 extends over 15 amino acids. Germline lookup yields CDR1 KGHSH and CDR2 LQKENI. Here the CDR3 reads CASSPPNRGGGEAFF. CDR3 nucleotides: TGTGCCAGCTCACCACCGAACAGGGGAGGGGGTGAAGCTTTCTTT.

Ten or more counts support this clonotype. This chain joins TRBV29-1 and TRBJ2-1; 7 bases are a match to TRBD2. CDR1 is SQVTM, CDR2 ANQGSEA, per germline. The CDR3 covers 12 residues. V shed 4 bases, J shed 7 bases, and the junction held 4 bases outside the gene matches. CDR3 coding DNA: TGCAGCGTTGGAAGCGGGGCTAATGAGCAGTTCTTC. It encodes CSVGSGANEQFF.

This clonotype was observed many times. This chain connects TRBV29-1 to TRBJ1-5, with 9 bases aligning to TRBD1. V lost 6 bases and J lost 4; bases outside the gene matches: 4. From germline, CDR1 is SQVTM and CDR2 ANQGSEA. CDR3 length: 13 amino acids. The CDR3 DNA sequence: TGCAGCGTAGGGACAGGGACAAATCAGCCCCAGCATTTT. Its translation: CSVGTGTNQPQHF.

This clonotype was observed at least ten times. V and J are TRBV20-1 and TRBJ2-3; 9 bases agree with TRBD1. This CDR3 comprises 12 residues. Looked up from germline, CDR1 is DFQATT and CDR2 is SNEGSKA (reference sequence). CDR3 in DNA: TGCAGGGGCGACAGGGGGACAGATACGCAGTATTTT. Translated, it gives CRGDRGTDTQYF.